This entry is about one T cell receptor (beta chain). Its antigen is unidentified. This entry is derived from a study of cytomegalovirus exposure and HLA in healthy donors. Broader study findings: Evidence from a later analysis indicated that most CMV-associated TCR beta chains looked HLA-restricted. Researchers had no immune exposure information except CMV serostatus available. In an earlier analysis, productive rearrangement rates for most beta V segments clustered near 87% or 30%.

CDR1 ENHRY and CDR2 SYGVKD come from the germline V gene. CDR3 length equals 15 residues. With 7 bases clipped from V and 3 bases from J, the junction kept 5 bases outside the gene matches. The study ran its PCR with 60 Vbeta and 13 Jbeta primers. The assay was immunoSEQ multiplex PCR, and TCRdb's table has in-frame clones only and misses some. This table has more than 95,000 clones, about 81% appearing once. The sequencing sample was made of PBMCs. This chain uses TRBV10-3 with TRBJ2-7; 14 nucleotides match TRBD2. The sequence came from a man aged 25 to 40 in good health and CMV-seronegative. CDR3 in DNA: TGTGCCATCACCGCGGGACTAGCGGGAGTCTACGAGCAGTACTTC. Translating gives CAITAGLAGVYEQYF.